The rows below give T cell receptor beta chains drawn from one sample of a study of T cells in Graves' hyperthyroidism and ophthalmopathy. A single record per CDR3 protein comes from TCRdb applying MiXCR to the multiplex PCR reads. The sample lists about 420,000 distinct CDR3 sequences, about 13% occurring once. Material for sequencing was blood. The origin of the receptors is a woman younger than 35 with Graves' hyperthyroidism. The CDR3 runs from the conserved cysteine through the conserved F or W. D genes are given only for firm matches. Some rows have no size entry. The others give once, few or many, or a class for an expanded clone.

TRBV5-6	many	.	TRBJ2-2	TGTGCCAGCAGCTTGGCGGGGCGCACCGGGGAGCTGTTTTTT	CASSLAGRTGELFF
TRBV9	many	TRBD1	TRBJ2-1	TGTGCCAGCAGCCTCACGGGACAGCCCCTTAATGAGCAGTTCTTC	CASSLTGQPLNEQFF
TRBV30	once	TRBD1	TRBJ1-3	TGTGCCTGGAGCGTATCGACAGGGGCTGGAAACACCATGTATTTT	CAWSVSTGAGNTMYF
TRBV20-1	few	TRBD1	TRBJ2-5	TGCAGTGCTAGAGTGCCCTCGGGACAGGACAATCAACAAGAGACCCAGTACTTC	CSARVPSGQDNQQETQYF
TRBV20-1	.	.	TRBJ2-1	TGCAGCGCTACCCCCAGTATGAATGTGGAGGGTGCTGGCAATGAGCAGTTCTTC	CSATPSMNVEGAGNEQFF
TRBV10-3	once	.	TRBJ2-5	TGTGCCATCAGTGACAGGGAGGAGACCCAGTACTTC	CAISDREETQYF
TRBV3-1	many	.	TRBJ1-5	TGTGCCAGCAGCCAAGATATGGGCAATCAGCCCCAGCATTTT	CASSQDMGNQPQHF
TRBV9	.	.	TRBJ2-3	TGTGCCAGCAGCGTAGTAGGTCATCAGGGTGGTACGCAGTATTTT	CASSVVGHQGGTQYF
TRBV6-1	.	TRBD2	TRBJ2-7	TGTGCCAGCAGTGACCCCTTGGCGGGAGAGACCTACAATGAGCAGTACTTC	CASSDPLAGETYNEQYF
TRBV6-1	many	.	TRBJ1-2	TGTGCCACCCTACCGAGGACAGCGAACTATGGCTACACCTTC	CATLPRTANYGYTF
TRBV30	many	.	TRBJ1-1	TGTGCCTGGAGTACGTGGACACCGCCGAACACTGAAGCTTTCTTT	CAWSTWTPPNTEAFF
TRBV12-5	.	.	TRBJ1-5	TGTGCTAGTGCGGAAGGGGGAAGCAATCAGCCCCAGCATTTT	CASAEGGSNQPQHF
TRBV6-1	few	TRBD1	TRBJ1-1	TGTGCCGGCAAAGGACAGGGCTACACTGAAGCTTTCTTT	CAGKGQGYTEAFF
TRBV13	many	TRBD1	TRBJ2-7	TGTGCCAGCAGCCCACGGACAGGGACGTCCTACGAGCAGTACTTC	CASSPRTGTSYEQYF
TRBV25-1	.	TRBD1	TRBJ2-7	TGTGCCAGCAGTGAAGTAGGGGACAGATCCGAAAGCTACGAGCAGTACTTC	CASSEVGDRSESYEQYF
TRBV6-1	many	.	TRBJ2-5	TGTGCCAGCAGTCGACCCTCCGAAGAGACCCAGTACTTC	CASSRPSEETQYF
TRBV5-4	many	.	TRBJ2-5	TGTGCCAGCAAACAATGGGACGGACCGTACCAAGAGACCCAGTACTTC	CASKQWDGPYQETQYF
TRBV6-1	few	TRBD1	TRBJ2-2	TGTGCCAGCAGTGTGCAGGGGGACACCGGGGAGCTGTTTTTT	CASSVQGDTGELFF
TRBV3-1	.	.	TRBJ2-3	TGTGCCAGCAGCCCCCGAGGACCTGGAAAGCGGTATTTT	CASSPRGPGKRYF
TRBV12-3/TRBV12-4	many	.	TRBJ1-1	TGTGCCAGCAGATCGGGGTCGATGAACACTGAAGCTTTCTTT	CASRSGSMNTEAFF
TRBV14	.	.	TRBJ2-7	TGTGCCAGCAGCCAAGTTCTTGGCGGGCCTTCCTACGAGCAGTACTTC	CASSQVLGGPSYEQYF
TRBV7-2	many	.	TRBJ2-5	TGTGCCAGCAGCTTAACAGGAACGTACCAAGAGACCCAGTACTTC	CASSLTGTYQETQYF